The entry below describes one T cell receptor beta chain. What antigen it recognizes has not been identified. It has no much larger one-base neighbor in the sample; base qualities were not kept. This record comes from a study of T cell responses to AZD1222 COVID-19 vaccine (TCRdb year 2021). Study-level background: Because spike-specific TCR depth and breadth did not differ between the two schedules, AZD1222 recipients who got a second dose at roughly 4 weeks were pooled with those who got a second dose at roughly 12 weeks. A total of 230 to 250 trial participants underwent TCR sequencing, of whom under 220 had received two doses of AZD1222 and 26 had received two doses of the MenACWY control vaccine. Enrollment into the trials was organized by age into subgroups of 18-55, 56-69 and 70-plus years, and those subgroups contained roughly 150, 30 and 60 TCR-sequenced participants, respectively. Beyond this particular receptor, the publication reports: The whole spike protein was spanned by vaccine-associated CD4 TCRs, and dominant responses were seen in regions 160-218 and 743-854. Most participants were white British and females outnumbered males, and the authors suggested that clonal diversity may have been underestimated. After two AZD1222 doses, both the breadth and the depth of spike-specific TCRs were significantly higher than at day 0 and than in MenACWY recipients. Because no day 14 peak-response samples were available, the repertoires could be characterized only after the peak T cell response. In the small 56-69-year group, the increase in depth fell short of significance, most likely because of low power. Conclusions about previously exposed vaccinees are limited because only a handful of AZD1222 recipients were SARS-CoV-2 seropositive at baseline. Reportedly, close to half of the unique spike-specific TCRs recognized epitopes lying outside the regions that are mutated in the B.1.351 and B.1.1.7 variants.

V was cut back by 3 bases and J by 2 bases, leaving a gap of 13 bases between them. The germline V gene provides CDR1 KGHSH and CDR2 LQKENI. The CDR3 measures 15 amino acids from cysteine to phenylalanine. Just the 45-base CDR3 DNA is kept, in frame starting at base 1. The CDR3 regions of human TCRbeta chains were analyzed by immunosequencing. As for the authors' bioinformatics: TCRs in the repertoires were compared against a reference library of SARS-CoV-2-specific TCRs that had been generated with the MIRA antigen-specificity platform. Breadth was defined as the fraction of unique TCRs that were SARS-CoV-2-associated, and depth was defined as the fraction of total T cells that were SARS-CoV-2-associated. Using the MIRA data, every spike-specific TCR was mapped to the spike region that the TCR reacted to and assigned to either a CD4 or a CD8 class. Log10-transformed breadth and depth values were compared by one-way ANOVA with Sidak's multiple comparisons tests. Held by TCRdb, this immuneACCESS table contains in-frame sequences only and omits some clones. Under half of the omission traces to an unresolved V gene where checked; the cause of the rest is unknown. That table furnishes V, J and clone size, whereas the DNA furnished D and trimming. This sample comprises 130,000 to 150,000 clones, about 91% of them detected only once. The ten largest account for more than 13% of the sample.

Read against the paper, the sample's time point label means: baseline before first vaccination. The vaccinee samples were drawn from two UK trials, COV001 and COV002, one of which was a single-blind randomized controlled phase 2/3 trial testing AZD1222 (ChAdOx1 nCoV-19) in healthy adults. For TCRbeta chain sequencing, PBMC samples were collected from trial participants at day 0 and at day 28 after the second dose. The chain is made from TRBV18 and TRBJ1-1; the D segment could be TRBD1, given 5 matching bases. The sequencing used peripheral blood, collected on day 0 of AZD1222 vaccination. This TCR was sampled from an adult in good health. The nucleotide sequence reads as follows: TGTGCCAGCTCACCGCAAGGGGCAGGAAACACTGAAGCTTTCTTT. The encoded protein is CASSPQGAGNTEAFF.